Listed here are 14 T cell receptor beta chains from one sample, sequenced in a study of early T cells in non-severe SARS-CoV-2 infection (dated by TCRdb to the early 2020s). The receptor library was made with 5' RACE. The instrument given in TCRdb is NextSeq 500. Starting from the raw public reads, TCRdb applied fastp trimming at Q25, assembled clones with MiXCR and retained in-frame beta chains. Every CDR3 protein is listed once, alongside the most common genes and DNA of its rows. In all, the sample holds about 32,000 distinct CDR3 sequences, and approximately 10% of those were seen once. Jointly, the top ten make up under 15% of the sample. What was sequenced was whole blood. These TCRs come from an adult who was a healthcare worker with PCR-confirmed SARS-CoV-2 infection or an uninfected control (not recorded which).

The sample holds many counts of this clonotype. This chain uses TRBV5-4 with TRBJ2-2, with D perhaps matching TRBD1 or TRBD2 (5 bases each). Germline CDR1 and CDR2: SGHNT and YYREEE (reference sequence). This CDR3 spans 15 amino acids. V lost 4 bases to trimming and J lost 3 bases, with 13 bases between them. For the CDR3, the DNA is TGTGCCAGCAGCGGCCGGGACGTTTACACCGGGGAGCTGTTTTTT. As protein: CASSGRDVYTGELFF.

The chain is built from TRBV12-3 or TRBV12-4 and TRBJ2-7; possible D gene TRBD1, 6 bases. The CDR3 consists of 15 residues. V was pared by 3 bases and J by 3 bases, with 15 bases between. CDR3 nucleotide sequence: TGTGCCAGCAGTTTGGGACAAGAGGGCCTCTACGAGCAGTACTTC. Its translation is CASSLGQEGLYEQYF.

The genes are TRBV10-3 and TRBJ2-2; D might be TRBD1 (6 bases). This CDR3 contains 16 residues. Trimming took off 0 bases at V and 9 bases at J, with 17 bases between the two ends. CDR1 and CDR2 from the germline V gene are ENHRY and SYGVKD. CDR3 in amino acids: CAISESGQPRDRELFF. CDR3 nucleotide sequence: TGTGCCATCAGTGAGTCCGGACAGCCCCGCGACCGGGAGCTGTTTTTT.

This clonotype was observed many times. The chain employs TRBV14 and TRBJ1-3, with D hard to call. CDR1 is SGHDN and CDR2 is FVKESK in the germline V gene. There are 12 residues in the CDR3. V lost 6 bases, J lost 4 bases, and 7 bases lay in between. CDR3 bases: TGTGCCAGCAGTTTTAAGGGAAACACCATATATTTT. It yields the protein CASSFKGNTIYF.

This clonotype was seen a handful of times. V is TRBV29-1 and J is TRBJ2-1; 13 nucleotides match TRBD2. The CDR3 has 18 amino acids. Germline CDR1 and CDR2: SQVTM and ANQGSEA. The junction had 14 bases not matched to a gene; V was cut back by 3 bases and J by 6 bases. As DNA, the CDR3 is TGCAGCGTTGATGGGCTAGAGGCCGGGACTAGCGGGGCCAATGAGCAGTTCTTC. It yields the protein CSVDGLEAGTSGANEQFF.

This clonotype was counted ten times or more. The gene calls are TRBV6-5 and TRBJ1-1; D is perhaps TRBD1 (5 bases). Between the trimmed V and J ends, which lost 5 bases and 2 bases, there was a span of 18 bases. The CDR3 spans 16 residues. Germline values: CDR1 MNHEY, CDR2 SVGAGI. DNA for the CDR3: TGTGCCAGCAGTACCCTACTTCGACAGAAAAACACTGAAGCTTTCTTT. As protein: CASSTLLRQKNTEAFF.

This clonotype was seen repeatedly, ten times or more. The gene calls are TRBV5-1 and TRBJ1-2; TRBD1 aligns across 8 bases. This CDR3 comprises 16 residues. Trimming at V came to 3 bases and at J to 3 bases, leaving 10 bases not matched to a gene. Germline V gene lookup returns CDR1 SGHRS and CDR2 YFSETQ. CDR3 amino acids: CASSSSTGQGDYGYTF. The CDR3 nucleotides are TGCGCCAGCAGCTCATCGACCGGACAGGGAGACTATGGCTACACCTTC.

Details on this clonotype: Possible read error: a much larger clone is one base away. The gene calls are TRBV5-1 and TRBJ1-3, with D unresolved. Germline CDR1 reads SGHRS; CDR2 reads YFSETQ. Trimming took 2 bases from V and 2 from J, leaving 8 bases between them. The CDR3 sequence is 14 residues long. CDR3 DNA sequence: TGCGCCAGCAGCTTCGGACTGGCTGGAAACACCATATATTTT. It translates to CASSFGLAGNTIYF. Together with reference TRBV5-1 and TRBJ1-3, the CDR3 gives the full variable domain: KAGVTQTPRYLIKTRGQQVTLSCSPISGHRSVSWYQQTPGQGLQFLFEYFSETQRNKGNFPGRFSGRQFSNSRSEMNVSTLELGDSALYLCASSFGLAGNTIYFGEGSWLTVV.

The CDR3 protein is CASSLGNLGEQYF. CDR3 DNA sequence: TGTGCCAGCAGCTTGGGGAATTTGGGGGAGCAGTACTTC. This chain uses TRBV7-2 with TRBJ2-7; D is undetermined. Germline-derived CDR1 and CDR2 are SGHTA and FQGNSA. The V gene lost 3 bases and the J gene lost 7 bases, with 13 bases spanning the gap. The CDR3 consists of 13 residues.

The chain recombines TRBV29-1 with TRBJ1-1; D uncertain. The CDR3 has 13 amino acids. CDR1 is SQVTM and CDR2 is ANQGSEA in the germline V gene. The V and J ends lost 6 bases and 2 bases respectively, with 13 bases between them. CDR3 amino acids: CSVQTYSNTEAFF. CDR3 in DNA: TGCAGCGTCCAGACGTATTCAAACACTGAAGCTTTCTTT.

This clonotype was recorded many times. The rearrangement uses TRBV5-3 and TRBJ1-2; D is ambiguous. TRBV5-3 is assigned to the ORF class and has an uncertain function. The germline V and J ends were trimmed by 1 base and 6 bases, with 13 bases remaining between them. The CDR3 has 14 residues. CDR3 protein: CARSLYRQADGYTF. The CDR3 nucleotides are TGTGCCAGAAGCTTGTATCGGCAGGCGGATGGCTACACCTTC.

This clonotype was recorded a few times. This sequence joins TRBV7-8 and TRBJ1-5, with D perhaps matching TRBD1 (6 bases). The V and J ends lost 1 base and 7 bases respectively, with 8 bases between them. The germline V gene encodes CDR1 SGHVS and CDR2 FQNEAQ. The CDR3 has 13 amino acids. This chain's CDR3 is CASSLDREQPQHF. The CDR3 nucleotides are TGTGCCAGCAGCTTAGACAGGGAACAGCCCCAGCATTTT.

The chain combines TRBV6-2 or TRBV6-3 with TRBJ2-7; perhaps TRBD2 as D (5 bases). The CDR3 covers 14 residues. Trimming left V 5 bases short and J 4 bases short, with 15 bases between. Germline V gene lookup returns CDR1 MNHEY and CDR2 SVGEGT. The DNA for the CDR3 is TGTGCCAGCAGTAAGGCTGAGGGCAGATACGAGCAGTACTTC. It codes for CASSKAEGRYEQYF.

DNA for the CDR3: TGTGCCAGCAGCTTATGGGACAGCACTGAAGCTTTCTTT. It yields the protein CASSLWDSTEAFF. The rearrangement links TRBV7-2 to TRBJ1-1; TRBD1 matches at 7 bases. V shed 2 bases, J shed 4 bases, and the junction held 1 base outside the gene matches. In germline, CDR1 is SGHTA, CDR2 FQGNSA. CDR3 size: 13 residues.